These 28 T cell receptor beta chains came from one sample sequenced in a study of shared clonotypes between healthy human individuals. Clones were read by immunoSEQ multiplex PCR, and TCRdb kept only the in-frame ones, dropping some. The data contain about 2,500,000 clones, over 85% of them singletons. Sequencing was done on a sample of naive CD4+ T cells sorted from blood. Sample subset: CD45RA+ positively selected. The source is a man aged 18 to 29 in good health.

The CDR3 protein is CASSLGAGNYGYTF. CDR3 DNA: TGTGCCAGCAGCTTAGGAGCAGGGAACTATGGCTACACCTTC. This sequence joins TRBV11-2 and TRBJ1-2; tentatively, D is TRBD1 (5 bases). Trimming removed 1 base from V and 2 bases from J, with 8 bases in between. This CDR3 contains 14 residues. Germline V CDR1 and CDR2: SGHAT, FQNNGV. The full variable domain, with the rest looked up from reference TRBV11-2 and TRBJ1-2, is EAGVAQSPRYKIIEKRQSVAFWCNPISGHATLYWYQQILGQGPKLLIQFQNNGVVDDSQLPKDRFSAERLKGVDSTLKIQPAKLEDSAVYLCASSLGAGNYGYTFGSGTRLTVV.

The chain couples TRBV5-1 to TRBJ1-2; D is uncertain. Trimming took 4 bases from V and 6 from J, leaving 19 bases between them. The CDR3 is 15 residues long. Germline CDR1 and CDR2: SGHRS and YFSETQ. The DNA of the CDR3 is TGCGCCAGCAGCCCCACGGCGGGAGATGGTAATGGCTACACCTTC. Translated: CASSPTAGDGNGYTF.

This clone has only one observation. J is TRBJ2-7 and V is TRBV10-2; TRBD2 aligns across 8 bases. V lost 10 bases to trimming and J lost 5 bases; unmatched junction nucleotides: 7. Germline V gene data show CDR1 as WSHSY and CDR2 as SAAADI. The CDR3 has 12 amino acids. CDR3 sequence reads: CAIRTSSNEQYF. As DNA, the CDR3 is TGCGCCATCCGGACTAGCTCTAACGAGCAGTACTTC.

The chain links TRBV6-6 to TRBJ1-2; D is undetermined. CDR1 and CDR2 (germline): MNHNY, SVGAGI (reference sequence). The V gene lost 2 bases and the J gene lost 1 base, with 8 bases spanning the gap. The CDR3 contains 14 residues. CDR3 nucleotide sequence: TGTGCCAGCAGTTACCCTCCCAATAACTATGGCTACACCTTC. It specifies CASSYPPNNYGYTF.

The rearrangement uses TRBV2 and TRBJ1-2; unclear D gene. CDR1 SNHLY and CDR2 FYNNEI come from the germline V gene. V was cut by 3 bases and J by 7 bases, with 9 bases left in between. This CDR3 is 12 amino acids long. CDR3 amino acids: CASSEVAAGYTF. CDR3 DNA sequence: TGTGCCAGCAGTGAGGTCGCGGCTGGCTACACCTTC.

This clone appeared a few times. This chain connects TRBV30 to TRBJ1-1, with TRBD1 as a possible D gene (6 bases). Trimming stripped 3 bases from V and 6 bases from J, with 14 bases between. The CDR3 length is 13 residues. Germline values: CDR1 GTSNPN, CDR2 SVGIG (reference sequence). Written as DNA, the CDR3 is TGTGCCTGGAGAGGGGGGCGTAGGCCTGAAGCTTTCTTT. It is translated as CAWRGGRRPEAFF.

The V and J genes are TRBV5-4 and TRBJ1-2, with 9 bases fitting TRBD1. V trimming: 2 bases; J trimming: 0 bases; junction bases outside the gene matches: 2. Germline assignment: CDR1 SGHNT and CDR2 YYREEE (reference sequence). This CDR3 has 15 amino acids. The CDR3 DNA reads as TGTGCCAGCAGCTTTGGGACAGGGTCTAACTATGGCTACACCTTC. Translated, it gives CASSFGTGSNYGYTF.

V usage is TRBV6-6 and J usage is TRBJ1-1, with TRBD1 matching 7 bases. The J segment lost 3 bases and the V segment lost 2 bases, leaving 6 bases of the junction unmatched. The germline CDR1 and CDR2 sequences are MNHNY and SVGAGI (reference sequence). The CDR3 contains 15 residues. CDR3 protein: CASSYEGGGDTEAFF. The CDR3 DNA reads as TGTGCCAGCAGTTACGAAGGGGGCGGGGACACTGAAGCTTTCTTT.

The chain employs TRBV27 and TRBJ2-7, with D perhaps matching TRBD2 (5 bases). CDR1 and CDR2 (germline): MNHEY, SMNVEV (reference sequence). V lost 6 bases and J lost 0, with 21 bases in between. The CDR3 is 17 residues long. The CDR3, as DNA: TGTGCCAGCAGCCCCCCACGGGGTGGGCCTAGCTCCTACGAGCAGTACTTC. Protein sequence: CASSPPRGGPSSYEQYF.

The chain uses TRBV15 and TRBJ2-5; D is uncertain. The CDR3 covers 13 residues. Germline CDR1 LNHNV, CDR2 YYDKDF (reference sequence). Between the trimmed V and J ends, which lost 6 bases and 0 bases, there was a span of 8 bases. The CDR3 DNA follows: TGTGCCACCAGGGATCTGTACCAAGAGACCCAGTACTTC. Protein: CATRDLYQETQYF.

This clone was seen once. The V gene is TRBV4-3, the J gene TRBJ2-1, with a weak D call TRBD2 (5 bases). Looked up from germline, CDR1 is LGHNA and CDR2 is YSLEER. There are 17 residues in the CDR3. V was clipped by 0 bases and J by 1 base, with 13 bases between them. CDR3 in DNA: TGCGCCAGCAGCCAAGATCGGGGTGGCAGGTCCTACAATGAGCAGTTCTTC. Translated, it gives CASSQDRGGRSYNEQFF.

This clone came up once. V and J are TRBV10-2 and TRBJ2-1; D remains unclear. Germline V gives CDR1 WSHSY, CDR2 SAAADI. The CDR3 totals 12 residues. V lost 2 bases to trimming and J lost 7 bases, with 6 bases between them. CDR3 sequence (DNA): TGCGCCAGCAGTGAGACTTATAATGAGCAGTTCTTC. Translation gives CASSETYNEQFF.

This rearrangement joins TRBV14 to TRBJ1-1; the D is unclear. Trimming took 0 bases from V and 4 from J, leaving 6 bases between them. The germline V gene encodes CDR1 SGHDN and CDR2 FVKESK. The CDR3 totals 13 residues. The CDR3 protein is CASSQDQVTEAFF. CDR3 sequence (DNA): TGTGCCAGCAGCCAAGATCAGGTCACTGAAGCTTTCTTT.

The chain recombines TRBV7-2 with TRBJ2-4, with 11 bases matching TRBD2. CDR1 and CDR2 (germline): SGHTA, FQGNSA. The V gene end was trimmed by 1 base and the J gene end by 13 bases; junction bases not matched to a gene: 6. The CDR3 extends over 14 amino acids. The chain's CDR3 is CASSLDGGLAVQYF. The CDR3 nucleotides are TGTGCCAGCAGCTTAGATGGGGGACTAGCGGTCCAGTACTTC.

In DNA form, the CDR3 reads TGTGCCAGCAGCTTACCCTCTAATAACTATGGCTACACCTTC. Translating gives CASSLPSNNYGYTF. V is TRBV7-9 and J is TRBJ1-2; no clear D. Trimming stripped 2 bases from V and 1 base from J, with 8 bases between. CDR3 size: 14 residues. Germline CDR1 reads SEHNR; CDR2 reads FQNEAQ (reference sequence).

The DNA for the CDR3 is TGTGCCTGGAAGGCGGGCTACCAAGAGACCCAGTACTTC. Translation gives CAWKAGYQETQYF. The chain combines TRBV30 with TRBJ2-5; tentatively, D is TRBD2 (5 bases). The CDR3 runs 13 residues. V shed 4 bases and J shed 0 bases, with 9 bases lying between them. Germline CDR1 is GTSNPN and CDR2 is SVGIG (reference sequence).

The rearrangement links TRBV7-9 to TRBJ1-1, with a possible D match to TRBD1 (6 bases). In germline, CDR1 is SEHNR, CDR2 FQNEAQ (reference sequence). This CDR3 is built from 15 residues. The V gene lost 5 bases and the J gene lost 0 bases, with 13 bases spanning the gap. The CDR3 nucleotides read TGTGCCAGCAGCGGGGGCGGGACGGTGAACACTGAAGCTTTCTTT. Encoded protein: CASSGGGTVNTEAFF.

This chain joins TRBV7-2 and TRBJ1-2; D perhaps matches TRBD1 (6 bases). The CDR3 has 12 residues. Between the trimmed V and J ends, which lost 0 bases and 9 bases, there was a span of 8 bases. In germline, CDR1 is SGHTA, CDR2 FQGNSA. The chain's CDR3 is CASSLAQGSYTF. Written as DNA, the CDR3 is TGTGCCAGCAGCTTAGCGCAGGGGAGCTACACCTTC.

The rearrangement links TRBV30 to TRBJ2-3; 7 bases are a match to TRBD2. CDR1 is GTSNPN and CDR2 is SVGIG in the germline V gene (reference sequence). This CDR3 has 16 amino acids. Trimming took 2 bases from V and 7 from J; bases not matched to a gene: 15. This chain's CDR3 is CAWSIDLAVLGNTQYF. The CDR3 DNA reads TGTGCCTGGAGTATAGACCTAGCGGTGCTTGGGAATACGCAGTATTTT. The whole variable domain, filled in from reference TRBV30 and TRBJ2-3, reads SQTIHQWPATLVQPVGSPLSLECTVEGTSNPNLYWYRQAAGRGLQLLFYSVGIGQISSEVPQNLSASRPQDRQFILSSKKLLLSDSGFYLCAWSIDLAVLGNTQYFGPGTRLTVL.

The J gene is TRBJ2-7, the V gene TRBV10-3, with 7 positions matching TRBD1. The CDR3 contains 14 residues. The V segment lost 9 bases and the J segment 6 bases; nucleotides outside the gene matches: 14. Germline CDR1 ENHRY, CDR2 SYGVKD. The CDR3 DNA reads TGTGCCATACAGCCCATACAGGGGATCGGCGAGCAGTACTTC. The encoded protein is CAIQPIQGIGEQYF.

This chain connects TRBV6-5 to TRBJ1-2, with D uncertain. This CDR3 spans 14 amino acids. V lost 5 bases and J lost 4, with 14 bases in between. Germline V gene data show CDR1 as MNHEY and CDR2 as SVGAGI. CDR3 protein: CASSPRSVGYGYTF. The CDR3 DNA is TGTGCCAGCAGTCCGAGGTCCGTCGGCTATGGCTACACCTTC.

The CDR3 DNA is TGTGCCAGCAGTGAAGCAAGGACGGCCTATGGCTACACCTTC. Protein product: CASSEARTAYGYTF. The chain uses TRBV6-1 and TRBJ1-2, with no clear D. The CDR3 covers 14 residues. Trimming took off 0 bases at V and 4 bases at J, with 9 bases between the two ends. Germline assignment: CDR1 MNHNS and CDR2 SASEGT.

The J gene is TRBJ1-3, the V gene TRBV7-2; D is uncertain. Per the germline V gene, CDR1 is SGHTA and CDR2 is FQGNSA. The CDR3 is 17 residues long. Trimming stripped 1 base from V and 3 bases from J, with 16 bases between. CDR3 protein: CASSLDLARRRGNTIYF. The CDR3 DNA reads as TGTGCCAGCAGCTTAGACCTGGCCAGGCGTCGTGGAAACACCATATATTTT.

This chain links TRBV15 with TRBJ2-7, with D perhaps matching TRBD1 (5 bases). Germline V gene sequence: CDR1 LNHNV, CDR2 YYDKDF (reference sequence). Trimming removed 0 bases from V and 4 bases from J, with 10 bases in between. CDR3 length equals 14 residues. The CDR3 sequence is CATSRDIPGYEQYF. CDR3 DNA: TGTGCCACCAGCAGAGATATCCCAGGGTACGAGCAGTACTTC.

CDR3: CASMPLGQNTEAFF. For the CDR3, the DNA is TGTGCCAGCATGCCCCTCGGCCAGAACACTGAAGCTTTCTTT. J is TRBJ1-1 and V is TRBV25-1; no reliable D call. Germline V gene sequence: CDR1 MGHDK, CDR2 SYGVNS. Trimming left V 7 bases short and J 1 base short, with 13 bases between. CDR3 length equals 14 residues.

The chain employs TRBV28 and TRBJ1-5; 7 positions agree with TRBD1. Germline V CDR1 and CDR2: MDHEN, SYDVKM. There are 15 residues in the CDR3. Trimming took 7 bases from V and 0 from J; bases not matched to a gene: 6. The CDR3 sequence is CASTIGDSSNQPQHF. The DNA for the CDR3 is TGTGCCAGCACCATCGGGGACAGTAGCAATCAGCCCCAGCATTTT.

Note on this clone: Distinct nucleotide sequences in the sample also encode this CDR3. This chain joins TRBV5-1 and TRBJ2-2; no reliable D call. The CDR3 loop spans 13 amino acids. CDR1 and CDR2 (germline): SGHRS, YFSETQ. The V and J ends lost 5 bases and 1 base respectively, with 6 bases between them. DNA for the CDR3: TGCGCCAGCAGTTCAGGGAACACCGGGGAGCTGTTTTTT. The encoded protein is CASSSGNTGELFF.

Regarding this clone: This sample includes further DNA sequences coding for the same CDR3. The chain employs TRBV19 and TRBJ1-1, with 7 bases matching TRBD1. The germline gives CDR1 LNHDA, CDR2 SQIVND (reference sequence). V lost 3 bases, J lost 0 bases, and 4 bases stayed unmatched. CDR3 size: 15 residues. As DNA, the CDR3 is TGTGCCAGTAGTATCGGGGGACAGCTGAACACTGAAGCTTTCTTT. This encodes CASSIGGQLNTEAFF.